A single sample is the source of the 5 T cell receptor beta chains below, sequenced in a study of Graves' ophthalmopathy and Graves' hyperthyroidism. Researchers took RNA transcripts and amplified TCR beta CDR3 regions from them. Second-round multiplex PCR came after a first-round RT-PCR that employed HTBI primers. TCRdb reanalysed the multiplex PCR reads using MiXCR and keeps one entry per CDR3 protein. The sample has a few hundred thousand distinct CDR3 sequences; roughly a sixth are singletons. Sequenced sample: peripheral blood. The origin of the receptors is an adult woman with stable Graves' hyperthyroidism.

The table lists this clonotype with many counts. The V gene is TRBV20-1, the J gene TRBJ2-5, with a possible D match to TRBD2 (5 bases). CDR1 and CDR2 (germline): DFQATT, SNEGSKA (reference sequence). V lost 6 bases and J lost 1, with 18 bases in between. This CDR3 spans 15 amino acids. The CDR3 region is CSATSLVGVQETQYF. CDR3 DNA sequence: TGCAGTGCCACTAGTTTAGTGGGAGTCCAAGAGACCCAGTACTTC.

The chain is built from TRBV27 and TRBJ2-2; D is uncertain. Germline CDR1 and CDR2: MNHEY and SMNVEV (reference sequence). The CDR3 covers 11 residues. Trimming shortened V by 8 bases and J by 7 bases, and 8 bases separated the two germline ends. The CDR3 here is CASVWGGELFF. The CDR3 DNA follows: TGTGCCAGCGTCTGGGGCGGGGAGCTGTTTTTT.

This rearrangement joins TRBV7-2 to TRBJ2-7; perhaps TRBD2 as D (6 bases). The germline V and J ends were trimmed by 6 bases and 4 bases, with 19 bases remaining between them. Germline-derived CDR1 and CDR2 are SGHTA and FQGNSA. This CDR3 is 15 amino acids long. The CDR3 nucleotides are TGTGCCAGCAGTCAGCACGGTAGCGGAGCTTACGAGCAGTACTTC. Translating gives CASSQHGSGAYEQYF.

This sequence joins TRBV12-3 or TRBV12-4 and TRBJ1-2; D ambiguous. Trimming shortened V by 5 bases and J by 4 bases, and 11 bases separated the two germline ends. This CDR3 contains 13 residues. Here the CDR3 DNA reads TGTGCCAGCAGTCAAACGGTGGCCTATGGCTACACCTTC. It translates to CASSQTVAYGYTF.

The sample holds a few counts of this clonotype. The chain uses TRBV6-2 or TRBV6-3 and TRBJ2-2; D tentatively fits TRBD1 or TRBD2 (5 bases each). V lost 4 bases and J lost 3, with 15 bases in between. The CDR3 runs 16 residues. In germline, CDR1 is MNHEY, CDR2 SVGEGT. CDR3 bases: TGTGCCAGCAGTTTTTCTCCGGGACCCTACACCGGGGAGCTGTTTTTT. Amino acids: CASSFSPGPYTGELFF.